This TCR beta chain was recovered during a study of blood T cell repertoires in COVID-19. In the study overall: From the United States, Italy and Spain came samples of acute and convalescent COVID-19. Nucleic acid was either cDNA or gDNA, and it came from T cells, B-cell-depleted T cells, or PBMCs.

V gave up 0 bases and J gave up 1 base; unmatched junction bases: 7. Germline CDR1 reads LGHDT; CDR2 reads YNNKEL (reference sequence). The CDR3 sequence is 18 residues long. Study processing details: Estimation of nucleated cell counts was performed using reference gene primer amplification. Assay: immunoSEQ multiplex PCR; the TCRdb copy retains only in-frame clones and omits some. That table is the source of V, J and clone size, and D and trimming were worked out from the DNA. The sample lists around 100,000 clones, roughly 71% occurring once. The sample consisted of peripheral blood. The chain has TRBV3-1 (or the pseudogene TRBV3-2) and TRBJ1-5; 9 nucleotides align to TRBD1. This TCR was sampled from a man aged 80 or over with acute or convalescent COVID-19. DNA of the CDR3: TGTGCCAGCAGCCAAGATCATAGGGACAGGGAAAGCAATCAGCCCCAGCATTTT. Its protein product is CASSQDHRDRESNQPQHF.